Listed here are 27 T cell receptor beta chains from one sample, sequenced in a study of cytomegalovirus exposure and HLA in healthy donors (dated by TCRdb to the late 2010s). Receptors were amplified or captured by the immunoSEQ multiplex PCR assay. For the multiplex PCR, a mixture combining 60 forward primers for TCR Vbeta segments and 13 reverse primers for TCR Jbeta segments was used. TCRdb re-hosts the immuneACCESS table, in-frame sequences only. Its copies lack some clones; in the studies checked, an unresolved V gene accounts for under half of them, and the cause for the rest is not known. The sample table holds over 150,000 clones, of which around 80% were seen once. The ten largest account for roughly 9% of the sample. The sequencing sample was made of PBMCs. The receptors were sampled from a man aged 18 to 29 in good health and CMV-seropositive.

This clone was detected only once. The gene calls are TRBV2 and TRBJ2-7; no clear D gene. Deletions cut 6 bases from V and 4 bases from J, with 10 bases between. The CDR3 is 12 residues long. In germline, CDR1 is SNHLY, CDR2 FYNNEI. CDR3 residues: CASRETQYEQYF. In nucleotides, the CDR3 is TGTGCCAGCAGGGAAACTCAATACGAGCAGTACTTC.

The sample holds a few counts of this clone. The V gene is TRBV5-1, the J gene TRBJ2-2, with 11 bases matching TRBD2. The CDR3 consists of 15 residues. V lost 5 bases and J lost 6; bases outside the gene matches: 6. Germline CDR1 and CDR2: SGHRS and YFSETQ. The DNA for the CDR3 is TGCGCCAGCAGGAGGCTAGCGGGGGGTCCCGGGGAGCTGTTTTTT. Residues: CASRRLAGGPGELFF.

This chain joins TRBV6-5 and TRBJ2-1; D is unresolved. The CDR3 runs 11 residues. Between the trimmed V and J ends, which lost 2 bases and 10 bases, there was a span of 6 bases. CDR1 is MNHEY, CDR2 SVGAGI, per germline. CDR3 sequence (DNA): TGTGCCAGCAGTTACAGAGCGGAGCAGTTCTTC. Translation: CASSYRAEQFF.

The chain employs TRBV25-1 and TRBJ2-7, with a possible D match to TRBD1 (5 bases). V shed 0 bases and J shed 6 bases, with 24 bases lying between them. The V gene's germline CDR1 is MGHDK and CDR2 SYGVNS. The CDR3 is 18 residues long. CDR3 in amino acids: CASSEYGSKTVLRGEQYF. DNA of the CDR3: TGTGCCAGCAGTGAATATGGCTCCAAGACAGTTCTAAGAGGCGAGCAGTACTTC.

CDR3 DNA: TGTGCCAGTACGGGGGACAGGGCCTATAATTCACCCCTCCACTTT. Translating it yields CASTGDRAYNSPLHF. This chain joins TRBV19 and TRBJ1-6, with 9 bases that match TRBD1. Germline V gene data show CDR1 as LNHDA and CDR2 as SQIVND (reference sequence). J was trimmed by 2 bases and V by 7 bases; bases with no gene match: 3. This CDR3 is 15 amino acids long.

In DNA form, the CDR3 reads TGTGCCAGCAGCCTTAGCGGAGTCAGCTCCTACAATGAGCAGTTCTTC. Protein: CASSLSGVSSYNEQFF. The V and J genes are TRBV7-9 and TRBJ2-1; D is possibly TRBD2 (6 bases). Per germline, CDR1 SEHNR and CDR2 FQNEAQ (reference sequence). V shed 5 bases and J shed 0 bases, with 14 bases lying between them. CDR3 length equals 16 residues.

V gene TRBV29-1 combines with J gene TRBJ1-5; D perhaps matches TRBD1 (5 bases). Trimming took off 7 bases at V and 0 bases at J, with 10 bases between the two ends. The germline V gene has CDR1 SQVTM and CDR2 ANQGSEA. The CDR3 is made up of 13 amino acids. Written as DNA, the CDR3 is TGCAGCGCGGGGGGGAGTAGCAATCAGCCCCAGCATTTT. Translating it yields CSAGGSSNQPQHF.

The CDR3 DNA follows: TGCGCCAGCAGCGAAGTAGCGGGAACATTCTACGAGCAGTACTTC. This codes for CASSEVAGTFYEQYF. This chain joins TRBV5-1 and TRBJ2-5, with TRBD2 matching over 8 bases. The J call may be mistaken, given a closer DNA end match to TRBJ2-7. CDR3 length: 15 amino acids. Germline V gene data show CDR1 as SGHRS and CDR2 as YFSETQ.

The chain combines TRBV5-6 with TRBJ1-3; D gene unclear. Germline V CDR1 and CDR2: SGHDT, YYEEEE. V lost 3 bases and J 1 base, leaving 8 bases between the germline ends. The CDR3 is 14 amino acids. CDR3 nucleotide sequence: TGTGCCAGCAGCTACAGTTCTTCTGGAAACACCATATATTTT. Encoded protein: CASSYSSSGNTIYF.

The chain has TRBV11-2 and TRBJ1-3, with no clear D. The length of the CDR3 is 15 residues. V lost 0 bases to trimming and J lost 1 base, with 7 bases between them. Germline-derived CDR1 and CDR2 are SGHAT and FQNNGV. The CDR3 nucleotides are TGTGCCAGCAGCTTAGATCGAACATCTGGAAACACCATATATTTT. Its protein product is CASSLDRTSGNTIYF. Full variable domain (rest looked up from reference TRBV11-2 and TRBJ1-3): EAGVAQSPRYKIIEKRQSVAFWCNPISGHATLYWYQQILGQGPKLLIQFQNNGVVDDSQLPKDRFSAERLKGVDSTLKIQPAKLEDSAVYLCASSLDRTSGNTIYFGEGSWLTVV.

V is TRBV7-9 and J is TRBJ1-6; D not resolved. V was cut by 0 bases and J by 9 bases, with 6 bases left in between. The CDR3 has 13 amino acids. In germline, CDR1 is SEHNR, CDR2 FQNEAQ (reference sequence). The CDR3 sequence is CASSLATGSPLHF. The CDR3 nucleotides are TGTGCCAGCAGCTTAGCTACGGGTTCACCCCTCCACTTT.

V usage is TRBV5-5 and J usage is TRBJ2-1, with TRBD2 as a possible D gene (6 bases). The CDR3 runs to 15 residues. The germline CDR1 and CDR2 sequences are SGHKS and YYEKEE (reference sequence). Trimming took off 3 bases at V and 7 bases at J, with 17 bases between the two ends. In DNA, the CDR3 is TGTGCCAGCAGCTCCCTTGGAGGGCCCCGTAATGAGCAGTTCTTC. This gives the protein CASSSLGGPRNEQFF. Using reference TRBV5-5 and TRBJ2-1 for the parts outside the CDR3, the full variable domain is DAGVTQSPTHLIKTRGQQVTLRCSPISGHKSVSWYQQVLGQGPQFIFQYYEKEERGRGNFPDRFSARQFPNYSSELNVNALLLGDSALYLCASSSLGGPRNEQFFGPGTRLTVL.

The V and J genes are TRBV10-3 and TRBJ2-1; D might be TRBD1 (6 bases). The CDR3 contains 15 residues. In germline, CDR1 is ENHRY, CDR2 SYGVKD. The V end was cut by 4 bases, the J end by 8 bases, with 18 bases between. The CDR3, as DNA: TGTGCCATCAGTGGCAAGGACAGACTCTTATATGAGCAGTTCTTC. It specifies CAISGKDRLLYEQFF.

The CDR3 here is CASSSGGGAVGTEAFF. CDR3 bases: TGTGCCAGCAGCTCGGGTGGGGGGGCGGTTGGCACTGAAGCTTTCTTT. This chain links TRBV7-8 with TRBJ1-1; a weak D match, TRBD1 (6 bases). CDR1 SGHVS and CDR2 FQNEAQ come from the germline V gene. There are 16 residues in the CDR3. Trimming cost V 4 bases and J 4 bases, with 19 bases left between them.

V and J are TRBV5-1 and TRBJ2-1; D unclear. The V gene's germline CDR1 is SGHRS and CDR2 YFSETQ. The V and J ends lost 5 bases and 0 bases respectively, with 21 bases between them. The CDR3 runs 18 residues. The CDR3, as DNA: TGCGCCAGCAGTCCTTCCGTGGCGCGGCGATTCTCCTACAATGAGCAGTTCTTC. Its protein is CASSPSVARRFSYNEQFF.

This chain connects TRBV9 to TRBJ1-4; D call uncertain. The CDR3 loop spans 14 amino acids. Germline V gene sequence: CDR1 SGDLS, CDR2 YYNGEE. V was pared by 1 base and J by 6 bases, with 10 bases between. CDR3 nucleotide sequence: TGTGCCAGCAGCGTACTGGGCGGGGATGAAAAACTGTTTTTT. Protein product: CASSVLGGDEKLFF.

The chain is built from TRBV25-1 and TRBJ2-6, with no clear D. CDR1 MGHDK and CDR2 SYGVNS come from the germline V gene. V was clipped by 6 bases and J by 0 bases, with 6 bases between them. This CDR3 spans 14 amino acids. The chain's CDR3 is CASRFSSGANVLTF. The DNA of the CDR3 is TGTGCCAGCAGGTTCAGCTCTGGGGCCAACGTCCTGACTTTC. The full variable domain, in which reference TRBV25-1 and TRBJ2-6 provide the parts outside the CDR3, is EADIYQTPRYLVIGTGKKITLECSQTMGHDKMYWYQQDPGMELHLIHYSYGVNSTEKGDLSSESTVSRIRTEHFPLTLESARPSHTSQYLCASRFSSGANVLTFGAGSRLTVL.

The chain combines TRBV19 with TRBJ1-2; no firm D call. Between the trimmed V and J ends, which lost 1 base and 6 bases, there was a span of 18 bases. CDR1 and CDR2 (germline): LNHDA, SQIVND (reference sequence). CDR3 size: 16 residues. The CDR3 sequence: CASSIVAGAVQDGYTF. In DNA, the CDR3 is TGTGCCAGTAGTATAGTGGCAGGAGCGGTTCAAGATGGCTACACCTTC. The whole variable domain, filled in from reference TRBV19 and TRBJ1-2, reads DGGITQSPKYLFRKEGQNVTLSCEQNLNHDAMYWYRQDPGQGLRLIYYSQIVNDFQKGDIAEGYSVSREKKESFPLTVTSAQKNPTAFYLCASSIVAGAVQDGYTFGSGTRLTVV.

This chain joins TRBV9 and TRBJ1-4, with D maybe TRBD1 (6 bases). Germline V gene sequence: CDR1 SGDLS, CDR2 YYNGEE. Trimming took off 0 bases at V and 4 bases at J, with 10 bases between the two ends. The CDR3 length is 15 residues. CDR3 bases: TGTGCCAGCAGCGTAGAGGACAGCGTTAATGAAAAACTGTTTTTT. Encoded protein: CASSVEDSVNEKLFF.

The CDR3 region is CASSLSTGPQETQYF. As DNA, the CDR3 is TGTGCCAGCAGCTTGAGCACAGGACCACAAGAGACCCAGTACTTC. The chain carries TRBV11-2 and TRBJ2-5; possible D gene TRBD1, 5 bases. The ends were cut back, 3 bases at V and 2 bases at J, with 13 bases in the middle. CDR3 length: 15 residues. Germline CDR1 reads SGHAT; CDR2 reads FQNNGV.

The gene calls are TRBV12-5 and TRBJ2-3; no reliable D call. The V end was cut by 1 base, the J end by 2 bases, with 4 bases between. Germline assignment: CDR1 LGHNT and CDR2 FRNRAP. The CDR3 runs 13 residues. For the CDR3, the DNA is TGTGCTAGTGGTTTGGGGGCCACAGATACGCAGTATTTT. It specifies CASGLGATDTQYF.

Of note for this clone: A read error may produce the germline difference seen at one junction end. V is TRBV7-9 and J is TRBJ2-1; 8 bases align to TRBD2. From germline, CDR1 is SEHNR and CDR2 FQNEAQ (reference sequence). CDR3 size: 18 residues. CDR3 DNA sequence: TGTTCCAGCAGCTTATTCTTGGTTCTGAGCGGGAGCTACAATGAGCAGTTCTTC. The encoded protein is CSSSLFLVLSGSYNEQFF. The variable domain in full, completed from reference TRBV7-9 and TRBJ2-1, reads DTGVSQNPRHKITKRGQNVTFRCDPISEHNRLYWYRQTLGQGPEFLTYFQNEAQLEKSRLLSDRFSAERPKGSFSTLEIQRTEQGDSAMYLCSSSLFLVLSGSYNEQFFGPGTRLTVL.

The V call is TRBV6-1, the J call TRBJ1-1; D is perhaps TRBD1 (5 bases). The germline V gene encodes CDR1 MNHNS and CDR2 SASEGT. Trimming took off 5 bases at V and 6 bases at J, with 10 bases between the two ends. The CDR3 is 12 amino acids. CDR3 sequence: CASSFEGAEAFF. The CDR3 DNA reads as TGTGCCAGCAGTTTTGAAGGGGCTGAAGCTTTCTTT.

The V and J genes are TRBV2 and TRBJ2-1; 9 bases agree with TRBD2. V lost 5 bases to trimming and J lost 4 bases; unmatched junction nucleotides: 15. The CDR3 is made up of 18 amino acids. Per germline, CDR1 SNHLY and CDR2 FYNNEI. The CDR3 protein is CASSPPRLAGHPYNEQFF. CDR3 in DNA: TGTGCCAGCAGTCCCCCGCGGCTAGCGGGGCATCCTTACAATGAGCAGTTCTTC.

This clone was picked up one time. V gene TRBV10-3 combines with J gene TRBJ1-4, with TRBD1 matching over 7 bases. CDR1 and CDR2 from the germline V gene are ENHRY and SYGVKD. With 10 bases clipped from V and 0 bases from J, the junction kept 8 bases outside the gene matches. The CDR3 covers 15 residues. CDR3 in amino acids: CASRGAEATNEKLFF. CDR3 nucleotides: TGTGCCAGCAGGGGGGCTGAAGCAACTAATGAAAAACTGTTTTTT.

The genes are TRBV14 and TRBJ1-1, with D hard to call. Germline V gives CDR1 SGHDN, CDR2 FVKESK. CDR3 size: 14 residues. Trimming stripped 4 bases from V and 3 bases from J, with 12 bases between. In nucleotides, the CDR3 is TGTGCCAGCAGCCCAAGTGGCGGCTACACTGAAGCTTTCTTT. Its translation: CASSPSGGYTEAFF.

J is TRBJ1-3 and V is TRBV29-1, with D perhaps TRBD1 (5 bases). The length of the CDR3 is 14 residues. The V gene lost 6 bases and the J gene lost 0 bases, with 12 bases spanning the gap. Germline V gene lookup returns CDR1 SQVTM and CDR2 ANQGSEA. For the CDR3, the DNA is TGCAGCGTCGGGGGAAGGAACTCTGGAAACACCATATATTTT. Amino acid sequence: CSVGGRNSGNTIYF.